A single T cell receptor (beta chain) is shown here with its context. Only in-frame clones appear in the TCRdb table, and some are missing; sequencing was by immunoSEQ multiplex PCR. The sample holds some 71,000 clones, roughly 97% seen once. This specimen comes from a study of technical replicates of blood from four donors. Germline V CDR1 and CDR2: SGHAT, FQNNGV. Unmatched junction bases numbered 7, after V lost 5 bases and J lost 2 bases. The CDR3 sequence is 15 residues long. The sequence was obtained from a human donor in good health. The specimen sequenced was T cells isolated from PBMCs. This sequence joins TRBV11-2 and TRBJ1-2, with 8 bases that match TRBD1. The DNA of the CDR3 is TGTGCCAGCAGCCACTACCGGGACAGGAACTATGGCTACACCTTC. This gives the protein CASSHYRDRNYGYTF.